This is a list of T cell receptor beta chains from one sample in a study of lymphopenia after photon versus proton radiotherapy. Sequencing was performed with immunoSEQ multiplex PCR; in TCRdb, only in-frame clones are kept and a portion is missing. The repertoire holds more than 70,000 clones, with around four fifths as singletons. The specimen was peripheral blood, collected from a patient treated with proton-based radiotherapy. The receptor source for this set is a man in his 60s with pancreatic cancer. The CDR3 runs from the conserved cysteine through the conserved F or W. D genes are given only for firm matches. Size tells how often a clone was seen (once, few, many) or the class of an expanded clone, and some rows leave it out.

abundance	v_gene	j_gene	d_gene	CDR3nt	CDR3aa
once	TRBV2	TRBJ2-2	-	TGTGCCAGCAGTGAATCCGGGGCTCAGAACACCGGGGAGCTGTTTTTT	CASSESGAQNTGELFF
-	TRBV5-5	TRBJ1-4	TRBD1	TGTGCCAGCAGCTTGGCGACAGGGGACGGAGAAAAACTGTTTTTT	CASSLATGDGEKLFF
-	TRBV5-1	TRBJ2-2	-	TGCGCCAGCAGCTTGATGAACACCGGGGAGCTGTTTTTT	CASSLMNTGELFF
-	TRBV9	TRBJ1-3	-	TGTGCCAGCAGCGTAGATATCCGGACTGGAAACACCATATATTTT	CASSVDIRTGNTIYF
once	TRBV18	TRBJ2-4	TRBD1	TGTGCCAGCTCACCTGACAGGGGAGCCAAAAACATTCAGTACTTC	CASSPDRGAKNIQYF
-	TRBV5-6	TRBJ2-7	TRBD2	TGTGCCAGCAGCTTGGCCCTAGCGGGCCTCTCCTACGAGCAGTACTTC	CASSLALAGLSYEQYF
-	TRBV5-5	TRBJ1-4	-	TGTGCCAGCAGCCTATCCCCGGGAAGAAATGAAAAACTGTTTTTT	CASSLSPGRNEKLFF
once	TRBV30	TRBJ2-7	TRBD1	TGTGCCTGGAGTGGGGCACAGGGGTCCTACGAGCAGTACTTC	CAWSGAQGSYEQYF
-	TRBV6-1	TRBJ1-4	TRBD1	TGTGCCAGCAGTGAACGGGACAGGGGGTCTAATGAAAAACTGTTTTTT	CASSERDRGSNEKLFF
-	TRBV7-2	TRBJ1-1	-	TGTGCCAGCAGCCGCTACGGGGGGGCGGTGAACACTGAAGCTTTCTTT	CASSRYGGAVNTEAFF
-	TRBV28	TRBJ1-5	-	TGTGCCAGCAGTTCCACAACAGGGTTGGGGAGGATTGGTCAGCCCCAGCATTTT	CASSSTTGLGRIGQPQHF
-	TRBV11-3	TRBJ2-2	-	TGTGCCAGCAGCCCCGGGACGGGGAACACCGGGGAGCTGTTTTTT	CASSPGTGNTGELFF
medium-sized	TRBV10-3	TRBJ1-5	-	TGTGCCATCAGTGGGGATCAGGGCAGCAATCAGCCCCAGCATTTT	CAISGDQGSNQPQHF
-	TRBV2	TRBJ2-7	TRBD1	TGTGCCAGCAGCAATTTTGGGACAGATTACGAGCAGTACTTC	CASSNFGTDYEQYF
-	TRBV18	TRBJ1-1	-	TGTGCCAGCTCACCCCCAGGGGTCCGCGACACTGAAGCTTTCTTT	CASSPPGVRDTEAFF
-	TRBV9	TRBJ1-1	TRBD1	TGTGCCAGCAGCGCCGGGACAGGCTTAATTGAAGCTTTCTTT	CASSAGTGLIEAFF
-	TRBV6-5	TRBJ2-3	-	TGTGCCAGCAGTTACCCAGGCACAGATACGCAGTATTTT	CASSYPGTDTQYF
once	TRBV7-3	TRBJ2-7	TRBD1	TGTGCCAGCAGCTTCGACAGGGTCTCCGAGCAGTACTTC	CASSFDRVSEQYF
-	TRBV19	TRBJ2-2	-	TGTGCCAGTACCCCGGGGCTAGCAAACACCGGGGAGCTGTTTTTT	CASTPGLANTGELFF
few	TRBV7-2	TRBJ1-2	-	TGTGCCAGCCTTATACAGGGATCCTATGGCTACACCTTC	CASLIQGSYGYTF
-	TRBV21-1	TRBJ2-7	-	TGTGCCAGCAGCCTCCGGGACGACGAGCAGTACTTC	CASSLRDDEQYF
-	TRBV5-1	TRBJ2-7	-	TGCGCCAGCAGCTTGGGTCGACCCCCAACTAGTTTTCAGCAGTACTTC	CASSLGRPPTSFQQYF
-	TRBV18	TRBJ2-1	-	TGTGCCAGCTCACCAGCGATACAGGGTTCCAATGAGCAGTTCTTC	CASSPAIQGSNEQFF
-	TRBV6-1	TRBJ2-2	TRBD2	TGTGCCAGCAGTACTAGCGGGAGTAAGACCGGGGAGCTGTTTTTT	CASSTSGSKTGELFF
-	TRBV2	TRBJ2-7	TRBD2	TGTGCCAGCTGGACTAGCGGAGCTGTTCAGCAGTACTTC	CASWTSGAVQQYF
-	TRBV7-6	TRBJ2-7	TRBD2	TGTGCCAGCAGTCGGGGGACTAGCGGTACCTACGAGCAGTACTTC	CASSRGTSGTYEQYF
-	TRBV5-1	TRBJ2-7	-	TGCGCCAGCAGCCCGAGTTTTGGGACCGAGCAGTACTTC	CASSPSFGTEQYF
-	TRBV4-3	TRBJ1-2	TRBD1	TGCGCCAGCAGCCAAGCGGTAGATACGGGACAGTCCTATGGCTACACCTTC	CASSQAVDTGQSYGYTF
-	TRBV19	TRBJ1-3	TRBD1	TGTGCCAGTAGTACCGGACAGGGGGCGCATGGAAACACCATATATTTT	CASSTGQGAHGNTIYF
once	TRBV15	TRBJ2-7	-	TGTGCCACCAGCAGACGTACCGGACCCACATTCTACGAGCAGTACTTC	CATSRRTGPTFYEQYF
-	TRBV27	TRBJ2-7	TRBD2	TGTGCCAGCAGAATAGCGGGACCTCCATACGAGCAGTACTTC	CASRIAGPPYEQYF
-	TRBV28	TRBJ1-2	-	TGTGCCAGCAGCCAACCACCGAAAGGGAACTATGGCTACACCTTC	CASSQPPKGNYGYTF
-	TRBV6-6	TRBJ2-1	-	TGTGCCAGCAGTGGCAGCCGAAATTACAATGAGCAGTTCTTC	CASSGSRNYNEQFF
-	TRBV19	TRBJ1-5	-	TGTGCCAGCGGAGGGGTTGAGGCGGGCAATCAGCCCCAGCATTTT	CASGGVEAGNQPQHF
-	TRBV7-9	TRBJ2-5	-	TGTGCCAGCAGCTTCGGGACGAAAGAAGAGACCCAGTACTTC	CASSFGTKEETQYF
few	TRBV11-1	TRBJ1-2	-	TGTGCCAGCAGCACAGAGGGGACAAGGCCGTACACCTTC	CASSTEGTRPYTF
-	TRBV18	TRBJ1-3	TRBD1	TGTGCCAGCTCACCTATACTCCCGACAGGGGGATACACCATATATTTT	CASSPILPTGGYTIYF
-	TRBV18	TRBJ1-2	TRBD1	TGTGCCAGCTCACCCGGGACAGGGAATAACTATGGCTACACCTTC	CASSPGTGNNYGYTF
once	TRBV9	TRBJ2-7	-	TGTGCCAGCAGCGAGGGAAATGAATACGAGCAGTACTTC	CASSEGNEYEQYF
-	TRBV5-1	TRBJ2-2	TRBD1	TGCGCCAGCAGCCAACTCCAGGGGGACACCGGGGAGCTGTTTTTT	CASSQLQGDTGELFF
once	TRBV4-3	TRBJ2-4	TRBD2	TGCGCCAGCAGCCCAAAATACGGGGGGGAAGCCAAAAACATTCAGTACTTC	CASSPKYGGEAKNIQYF
few	TRBV5-1	TRBJ2-1	-	TGCGCCAGCAGCACGGGAGATCCTAATAATGAGCAGTTCTTC	CASSTGDPNNEQFF
-	TRBV29-1	TRBJ2-2	TRBD2	TGCAGCGTTGAAGATCCCCCTAGCGGGACCCTTGCGAACACCGGGGAGCTGTTTTTT	CSVEDPPSGTLANTGELFF